A single T cell receptor (beta chain) is shown here with its context. The antigen remains undetermined. This sample stems from a study of PD-1 blockade in classical Hodgkin lymphoma. CDR3 size: 11 residues. Per the germline V gene, CDR1 is GTSNPN and CDR2 is SVGIG (reference sequence). Trimming pared 0 bases from V and 3 bases from J, leaving 2 bases between. TCRdb's copy holds only in-frame clones and misses some; the assay was immunoSEQ multiplex PCR. The sample has around 24,000 clones, 81% seen once. Overall study findings and caveats: The drivers behind the repertoire differences, possibly disease activity or prior therapy, remain undefined.

Time point denoted: cycle 4 day 1 (C4D1), after 5 to 7 weeks of nivolumab. No patient escaped relapse after autologous stem cell transplantation, and brentuximab vedotin exposure varied. The chain uses TRBV30 and TRBJ2-5; D not certain. This receptor was obtained from a human donor with classical Hodgkin lymphoma. Source: peripheral blood mononuclear cells (PBMCs), taken before the fourth cycle of nivolumab. CDR3 coding DNA: TGTGCCTGGAGTGTGAAAGAGACCCAGTACTTC. Translation: CAWSVKETQYF.